This T cell receptor beta chain stems from a study of vaccination effects on CD4 cells after COVID-19 (dated by TCRdb to 2021 to 2024). With regard to the full study: Each participant got two doses of an mRNA SARS-CoV-2 vaccine, either BNT162b2 or mRNA-1273. The study compared SARS-CoV-2 spike-specific CD4+ TCR repertoires before and after mRNA vaccination in COVID-19 convalescent patients and infection-naive vaccine recipients. The full study included roughly 10 COVID-19 convalescent patients and several SARS-CoV-2-naive healthy vaccine recipients. Cultures from other donors in the study were sequenced with the Oncomine TCR Beta short-read assay on an Illumina iSeq 100.

The method was the immunoSEQ multiplex PCR assay. TCR beta CDR3 sequencing was performed on DNA from the cultured, isolated CD4+ T cells. On the authors' methods: Non-productive TCR sequences were removed and reads were trimmed to the CDR3 region, keeping CDR3s of at least 7 amino acids. Antigen-specific clonotypes were identified using the MANAFEST web app by comparison of expansion in peptide wells against reference cultures. To be called positive, a clone needed expansion at FDR<0.05 compared with the reference and with all other wells, an odds ratio greater than 5, and a frequency greater than 0.1% in two replicate wells. A clonotype was called cross-reactive if it was significantly expanded both in SARS-CoV-2 spike wells and in at least one common cold coronavirus spike condition. Levenshtein distance calculated with the stringdist R package was used to assess CDR3 similarity, and unrooted trees were constructed with ape in R 3.6.1. The source is immuneACCESS, and TCRdb retained only in-frame sequences with V and J called. Part of the clones is not carried over; for the studies checked, unresolved V genes explain less than half of this, and the remainder is unexplained. Clone size and V and J calls were adopted from that table, with D and trimming inferred from the DNA. The sample has roughly 11,000 clones on record, around 74% of them singletons. The ten top clones hold 20% to 30% of the sample.

About this clone: Its antigen is currently not known. No base quality information exists; no much larger clone differs at one position.

Overall study results and their limits: Among healthy vaccine recipients, nearly all vaccine-induced clones were SARS-CoV-2 mono-reactive, and only 1 of 255 was cross-reactive with common cold coronaviruses. Marked clonal contraction was observed in both infection-induced and vaccine-induced clones at late post-vaccination timepoints, consistent with waning T cell responses. Limitations of the study were the small number of convalescent patients and the absence of early post-infection timepoints.

In the ViraFEST assay, PBMC were stimulated with viral peptide pools, and antigen-specific CD4+ T cell clonotypes were then identified by expansion using TCR sequencing. After more than nine days of culture, CD4+ T cells were isolated with the EasySep CD4+ T cell isolation kit. The absence of prior SARS-CoV-2 infection in healthy vaccine recipients was confirmed by negative nucleocapsid antibodies before and after vaccination. About 2.1 million PBMC per well were cultured with approximately 10 ug/ml peptides in IMDM containing about 5% human AB serum, around 10 IU/ml IL-2 and gentamicin. On days 3 and 7, half of the culture medium was replaced with fresh IL-2-containing medium. Each peptide stimulation condition was cultured in triplicate wells unless otherwise noted. Using Ficoll-Paque Plus gradient centrifugation, PBMC were separated from whole blood and then either used fresh or cryopreserved at -140C. The spike proteins of SARS-CoV-2 and of the common cold coronaviruses HCoV-NL63, HCoV-OC43 and HCoV-229E were spanned by overlapping peptide pools. The QIAamp micro DNA kit was used to extract genomic DNA from the cultured CD4+ T cells.

The CDR3 contains 14 residues, cysteine and phenylalanine counted. Only CDR3 DNA is held: 42 bases, read in frame from base 1. Trimmed from V: 3 bases; trimmed from J: 0 bases; junction bases lacking a gene match: 2. The germline V gene sets CDR1 to SGHRS and CDR2 to YFSETQ. The source material was CD4+ T cells from PBMCs cultured with HCoV-229E spike peptides, sampled before COVID-19 vaccination. The cell subset or site label here, explained by the study, means: HCoV-229E spike overlapping peptide pool stimulation. The clonotype was recovered from a human donor who received a COVID-19 vaccine. The chain links TRBV5-1 with TRBJ1-1; TRBD1 agrees with 7 junctional bases. The nucleotide sequence reads TGCGCCAGCAGCTCGACAGGGATGAACACTGAAGCTTTCTTT. This yields the protein CASSSTGMNTEAFF.